This T cell receptor beta chain emerged from a study of T-cell memory formation after mild COVID-19. Study background: TCR clusters showed largely donor specificity.

Many counts were recorded for this clonotype. This CDR3 comprises 17 residues. V lost 1 base to trimming and J lost 3 bases; unmatched junction nucleotides: 9. Germline CDR1 is MGHRA and CDR2 is YSYEKL. TCRdb recomputed calls from the 5' RACE reads with MiXCR, one row per CDR3 protein. The top ten hold about a fifth of the sample, which has a few hundred thousand distinct CDR3 sequences, about 15% seen once. Specimen: PBMCs or a T cell subset sorted from them (not recorded which). This chain uses TRBV4-1 with TRBJ2-4; the match to TRBD1 covers 7 bases. The TCR sequence derives from a man younger than 35 who had mild COVID-19 (a few samples of this study predate the infection). Cell type and time point are not known. CDR3 DNA: TGCGCCAGCAGCCAAGGGCCCGCAGGGGGAGACAAAAACATTCAGTACTTC. This sequence encodes CASSQGPAGGDKNIQYF.